These 24 T cell receptor beta chains originate from one sample sequenced in a study of T cells in Graves' hyperthyroidism and ophthalmopathy. Amplified TCR beta CDR3 regions derived from RNA transcripts. With the HTBI primer set, the TCR CDR3 went through a first round of RT-PCR. One entry per CDR3 protein results from TCRdb running MiXCR on the multiplex PCR reads. Seen here are approximately 620,000 distinct CDR3 sequences, more than 11% observed once, and the top ten hold around 5.4%. Sequenced: blood. The receptors shown here come from a young woman with Graves' hyperthyroidism that later progressed to Graves' ophthalmopathy.

This clonotype was detected ten times or more. The rearrangement joins TRBV11-2 to TRBJ1-2; D gene uncertain. From germline, CDR1 is SGHAT and CDR2 FQNNGV. The CDR3 consists of 14 residues. V was shortened by 0 bases and J by 2 bases, with 7 bases between the two germline ends. CDR3 sequence (DNA): TGTGCCAGCAGCTTAGATCCGGGGAACTATGGCTACACCTTC. It encodes CASSLDPGNYGYTF. The variable domain in full, completed from reference TRBV11-2 and TRBJ1-2, reads EAGVAQSPRYKIIEKRQSVAFWCNPISGHATLYWYQQILGQGPKLLIQFQNNGVVDDSQLPKDRFSAERLKGVDSTLKIQPAKLEDSAVYLCASSLDPGNYGYTFGSGTRLTVV.

The chain carries TRBV10-3 and TRBJ2-2; 9 bases fit TRBD1. The CDR3 has 19 amino acids. The J segment lost 4 bases and the V segment lost 3 bases, leaving 15 bases of the junction unmatched. The germline CDR1 and CDR2 sequences are ENHRY and SYGVKD. CDR3 nucleotides: TGTGCCATCAGTGACCTTGTGGGTACAGGGGGCCCGGGCACCGGGGAGCTGTTTTTT. This sequence encodes CAISDLVGTGGPGTGELFF.

The table lists this clonotype with many counts. J is TRBJ1-5 and V is TRBV28; no definite D call. Germline V gene sequence: CDR1 MDHEN, CDR2 SYDVKM. This CDR3 is built from 15 residues. V was trimmed by 1 base and J by 0 bases, leaving 7 bases between them. CDR3 DNA sequence: TGTGCCAGCAGTTTATCGGGAGATAGCAATCAGCCCCAGCATTTT. It specifies CASSLSGDSNQPQHF. The full variable domain, in which reference TRBV28 and TRBJ1-5 provide the parts outside the CDR3, is DVKVTQSSRYLVKRTGEKVFLECVQDMDHENMFWYRQDPGLGLRLIYFSYDVKMKEKGDIPEGYSVSREKKERFSLILESASTNQTSMYLCASSLSGDSNQPQHFGDGTRLSIL.

To note about this clonotype: Compared with germline, one end of the junction differs, possibly owing to a read error. The chain joins TRBV7-7 to TRBJ2-7; D is possibly TRBD1 or TRBD2 (5 bases each). Germline V CDR1 and CDR2: SSHAT, FNYEAQ (reference sequence). The CDR3 spans 15 residues. CDR3 loop: CASSLAIGAGYEQYF. In DNA form, the CDR3 reads TGTGCTAGCAGCTTAGCGATAGGGGCAGGGTACGAGCAGTACTTC.

The sample holds many counts of this clonotype. The V and J genes are TRBV28 and TRBJ2-3; D is perhaps TRBD2 (6 bases). The CDR3 is 14 residues long. V was shortened by 4 bases and J by 5 bases, with 13 bases between the two germline ends. Looked up from germline, CDR1 is MDHEN and CDR2 is SYDVKM. The CDR3 is CASSSGGVEDTQYF. The CDR3 DNA reads TGTGCCAGCAGTTCCGGGGGAGTGGAAGATACGCAGTATTTT.

The chain couples TRBV6-1 to TRBJ2-5, with TRBD1 matching over 7 bases. The CDR3 is made up of 13 amino acids. Germline V gene lookup returns CDR1 MNHNS and CDR2 SASEGT. Trimming took 11 bases from V and 1 from J; bases not matched to a gene: 7. The CDR3 here is CAARGTAQETQYF. The CDR3 DNA reads as TGTGCCGCGAGGGGGACAGCCCAAGAGACCCAGTACTTC.

This clonotype was counted at least ten times. V and J are TRBV19 and TRBJ1-2; tentative D call: TRBD1 (5 bases). The CDR3 is 12 amino acids. Trimming cost V 3 bases and J 11 bases, with 13 bases left between them. Germline CDR1 reads LNHDA; CDR2 reads SQIVND (reference sequence). The CDR3 nucleotides read TGTGCCAGTAGTATCGGTCAGGGACCATACACCTTC. Translated: CASSIGQGPYTF.

This clonotype was recorded many times. The chain has TRBV27 and TRBJ2-1; D call uncertain. The CDR3 length is 16 residues. V was cut by 8 bases and J by 0 bases, with 17 bases left in between. Germline V gives CDR1 MNHEY, CDR2 SMNVEV (reference sequence). CDR3 amino acids: CASGLYPRSSYNEQFF. The CDR3 DNA reads TGTGCCAGCGGCCTGTATCCTCGAAGCTCCTACAATGAGCAGTTCTTC.

This clonotype was counted ten times or more. The chain combines TRBV11-2 with TRBJ2-7; 8 nucleotides line up with TRBD1. This CDR3 region has 13 residues. V was pared by 6 bases and J by 5 bases, with 6 bases of the junction left unmatched. CDR1 is SGHAT and CDR2 is FQNNGV in the germline V gene. CDR3 nucleotides: TGTGCCAGCAGGTCAACAGGGGGTGACGAGCAGTACTTC. Translated: CASRSTGGDEQYF.

This chain uses TRBV18 with TRBJ1-1; TRBD1 is a possible D gene (6 bases). The CDR3 contains 16 residues. CDR1 is KGHSH and CDR2 is LQKENI in the germline V gene. Deletions cut 0 bases from V and 6 bases from J, with 17 bases between. CDR3: CASSPPRAGAVAEAFF. CDR3 nucleotide sequence: TGTGCCAGCTCACCACCCAGGGCAGGGGCTGTCGCTGAAGCTTTCTTT.

This clonotype was observed a handful of times. The chain joins TRBV7-9 to TRBJ1-2; D unresolved. The CDR3 extends over 13 amino acids. CDR1 is SEHNR and CDR2 is FQNEAQ in the germline V gene (reference sequence). Trimming cost V 4 bases and J 4 bases, with 10 bases left between them. CDR3 nucleotide sequence: TGTGCCAGCAGCTCCTCCCAGCGCTATGGCTACACCTTC. Protein sequence: CASSSSQRYGYTF.

This clonotype was detected only a few times. The chain has TRBV29-1 and TRBJ2-5; D possibly uses TRBD1 or TRBD2 (6 bases each). Germline loops: CDR1 SQVTM, CDR2 ANQGSEA. This CDR3 comprises 14 residues. V gave up 6 bases and J gave up 5 bases, with 19 bases separating them. The chain's CDR3 is CSVDLGGLEETQYF. In DNA, the CDR3 is TGCAGCGTAGACCTAGGGGGGCTGGAGGAGACCCAGTACTTC.

This clonotype has at least ten counts. The junction departs from the called germline gene at one end, perhaps through a read error. The rearrangement uses TRBV3-1 and TRBJ1-2, with D perhaps matching TRBD1 (5 bases). This CDR3 has 16 residues. Germline CDR1 and CDR2: LGHDT and YNNKEL (reference sequence). The CDR3 protein is CASSQGRTRGTYGYTF. The DNA of the CDR3 is TGTGCCAGCAGTCAAGGCCGGACCCGAGGGACCTATGGCTACACCTTC. The full variable domain, completed using reference TRBV3-1 and TRBJ1-2, is DTAVSQTPKYLVTQMGNDKSIKCEQNLGHDTMYWYKQDSKKFLKIMFSYNNKELIINETVPNRFSPKSPDKAHLNLHINSLELGDSAVYFCASSQGRTRGTYGYTFGSGTRLTVV.

A few counts support this clonotype. The CDR3 loop reads CASSLRQPRRMNTEAFF. CDR3 nucleotide sequence: TGTGCCAGCAGCTTGAGACAGCCGCGGCGAATGAACACTGAAGCTTTCTTT. The rearrangement joins TRBV5-5 to TRBJ1-1, with D possibly matching TRBD1 (5 bases). Germline V gives CDR1 SGHKS, CDR2 YYEKEE (reference sequence). The CDR3 covers 17 residues. With 1 base removed from V and 0 bases from J, the gap between germline ends came to 16 bases. Variable domain in full (rest from reference TRBV5-5 and TRBJ1-1): DAGVTQSPTHLIKTRGQQVTLRCSPISGHKSVSWYQQVLGQGPQFIFQYYEKEERGRGNFPDRFSARQFPNYSSELNVNALLLGDSALYLCASSLRQPRRMNTEAFFGQGTRLTVV.

This clonotype was observed at least ten times. The rearrangement links TRBV6-5 to TRBJ1-4; D remains unclear. Between the trimmed V and J ends, which lost 0 bases and 8 bases, there was a span of 13 bases. Germline-derived CDR1 and CDR2 are MNHEY and SVGAGI. This CDR3 comprises 15 residues. The CDR3 DNA reads as TGTGCCAGCAGTTACTCGAGGAAGGGAGGCGAAAAACTGTTTTTT. This gives the protein CASSYSRKGGEKLFF.

This chain joins TRBV30 and TRBJ1-1; TRBD1 might be the D (6 bases). The CDR3 length is 14 residues. V was clipped by 6 bases and J by 1 base, with 15 bases between them. Germline CDR1 is GTSNPN and CDR2 is SVGIG (reference sequence). In nucleotides, the CDR3 is TGTGCCTGCTACCGCAGGGGCAAGAACACTGAAGCTTTCTTT. The encoded protein is CACYRRGKNTEAFF.

The rearrangement joins TRBV4-1 to TRBJ1-4; no firm D call. V lost 3 bases to trimming and J lost 12 bases, with 14 bases between them. The CDR3 covers 13 residues. Germline CDR1 is MGHRA and CDR2 is YSYEKL. The CDR3 region is CASSHGPWNELFF. DNA of the CDR3: TGCGCCAGCAGCCACGGGCCATGGAATGAACTGTTTTTT.

This clonotype was seen repeatedly, ten times or more. This chain joins TRBV12-5 and TRBJ2-7; 9 bases are shared with TRBD1. The CDR3 is 17 residues long. The V segment lost 0 bases and the J segment 0 bases; nucleotides outside the gene matches: 6. CDR1 and CDR2 from the germline V gene are LGHNT and FRNRAP. In nucleotides, the CDR3 is TGTGCTAGTGGTTTGGTACTAGGGACAGGGACCTCCTACGAGCAGTACTTC. Translating gives CASGLVLGTGTSYEQYF.

This clonotype was found a few times. The CDR3 spells CATSFGGQETQYF. CDR3 nucleotides: TGTGCCACCAGTTTCGGGGGACAAGAGACCCAGTACTTC. The chain employs TRBV24-1 and TRBJ2-5; possible D gene TRBD2, 6 bases. The CDR3 has 13 amino acids. Trimming stripped 6 bases from V and 2 bases from J, with 9 bases between. Germline CDR1 reads KGHDR; CDR2 reads SFDVKD.

In this sample, this clonotype turned up many times. The chain joins TRBV7-9 to TRBJ1-2, with D possibly TRBD1 on 6 matching bases. Trimming took off 6 bases at V and 2 bases at J, with 13 bases between the two ends. The CDR3 extends over 14 amino acids. CDR1 and CDR2 from the germline V gene are SEHNR and FQNEAQ (reference sequence). The DNA for the CDR3 is TGTGCCAGCAGGGCTCAGGGGCTAAACTATGGCTACACCTTC. It encodes CASRAQGLNYGYTF. Full variable domain (outside the CDR3, taken from reference TRBV7-9 and TRBJ1-2): DTGVSQNPRHKITKRGQNVTFRCDPISEHNRLYWYRQTLGQGPEFLTYFQNEAQLEKSRLLSDRFSAERPKGSFSTLEIQRTEQGDSAMYLCASRAQGLNYGYTFGSGTRLTVV.

The chain combines TRBV7-9 with TRBJ2-7; D is uncertain. The CDR3 covers 14 residues. CDR1 is SEHNR, CDR2 FQNEAQ, per germline (reference sequence). V lost 5 bases to trimming and J lost 2 bases, with 13 bases between them. The CDR3 is CASSQDSSAYEQYF. In nucleotides, the CDR3 is TGTGCCAGCAGCCAAGACTCCAGCGCCTACGAGCAGTACTTC.

The chain uses TRBV19 and TRBJ2-1; TRBD2 aligns across 9 bases. CDR3 length equals 15 residues. The germline CDR1 and CDR2 sequences are LNHDA and SQIVND (reference sequence). After removal of 7 bases from V and 0 bases from J, the junction contained 4 bases not matched to a gene. This CDR3 reads CASTLAGHSYNEQFF. The CDR3 nucleotides are TGTGCCAGTACCCTAGCGGGACACTCCTACAATGAGCAGTTCTTC.

At least ten counts were recorded for this clonotype. The chain carries TRBV12-3 or TRBV12-4 and TRBJ1-1; 10 nucleotides agree with TRBD1. The CDR3 contains 15 residues. V was clipped by 6 bases and J by 2 bases; unmatched bases: 6. CDR3 in amino acids: CASRSRTGGNTEAFF. The CDR3 nucleotides read TGTGCCAGCAGATCCAGGACAGGGGGAAACACTGAAGCTTTCTTT.

This clonotype was seen at least ten times. The rearrangement uses TRBV20-1 and TRBJ1-4; no definite D call. V lost 2 bases to trimming and J lost 3 bases, with 10 bases between them. The CDR3 extends over 14 amino acids. Germline lookup yields CDR1 DFQATT and CDR2 SNEGSKA (reference sequence). The chain's CDR3 is CSARPASSNEKLFF. Here the CDR3 DNA reads TGCAGTGCTAGACCAGCAAGTTCTAATGAAAAACTGTTTTTT.